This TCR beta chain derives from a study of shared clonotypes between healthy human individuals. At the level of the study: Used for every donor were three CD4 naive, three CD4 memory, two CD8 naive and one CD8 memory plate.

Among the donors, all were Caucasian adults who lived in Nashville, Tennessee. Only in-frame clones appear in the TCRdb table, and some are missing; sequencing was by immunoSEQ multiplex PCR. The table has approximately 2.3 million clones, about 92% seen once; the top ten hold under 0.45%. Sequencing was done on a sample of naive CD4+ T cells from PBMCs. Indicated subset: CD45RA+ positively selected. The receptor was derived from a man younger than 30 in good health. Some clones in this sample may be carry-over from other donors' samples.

The CDR3 DNA sequence: TGTGCCAGCAGCTCCCACAGGGCCGCTCAGCCCCAGCATTTT. This codes for CASSSHRAAQPQHF. The gene calls are TRBV5-8 and TRBJ1-5, with D tentatively TRBD1 (6 bases). The CDR3 covers 14 residues. CDR1 and CDR2 from the germline V gene are SGHTS and YDEGEE. Trimming shortened V by 3 bases and J by 6 bases, and 13 bases separated the two germline ends.